Following are 18 T cell receptor beta chains from one sample sequenced in a study of CD8+CD57+ T cells in acquired aplastic anemia. The template used for profiling TCR beta VDJ and CDR3 was genomic DNA. Each CDR3 protein is one row after TCRdb ran MiXCR on the reads. The table lists around 180,000 distinct CDR3 sequences, about 60% of them singletons. Specimen: sorted CD4+, CD8+, or CD8+CD57+ T cells (not recorded which) from PBMCs. The source of these receptors is a human donor in good health.

The gene calls are TRBV10-3 and TRBJ2-7; D unresolved. Germline V gives CDR1 ENHRY, CDR2 SYGVKD. The CDR3 is made up of 12 amino acids. V lost 7 bases and J lost 0, with 7 bases in between. The CDR3 nucleotides are TGTGCCATCAAGCCTAGCTCCTACGAGCAGTACTTC. Translated: CAIKPSSYEQYF.

The rearrangement uses TRBV9 and TRBJ2-1, with D possibly called TRBD1 or TRBD2 (6 bases each). Trimming took off 7 bases at V and 6 bases at J, with 17 bases between the two ends. This CDR3 spans 14 amino acids. Germline V gene sequence: CDR1 SGDLS, CDR2 YYNGEE. Here the CDR3 reads CASSLGGQVNEQFF. CDR3 DNA sequence: TGTGCCAGCTCACTCGGGGGCCAGGTCAATGAGCAGTTCTTC.

Regarding this clonotype: One end of the junction fails to match germline, which may point to a read error. The CDR3 here is CASRIGAGAPYGYTF. The CDR3 DNA is TGTGCCAGTAGAATAGGGGCAGGAGCTCCCTATGGCTACACCTTC. V gene TRBV19 combines with J gene TRBJ1-2; perhaps TRBD1 as D (5 bases). Germline values: CDR1 LNHDA, CDR2 SQIVND (reference sequence). The CDR3 loop spans 15 amino acids.

The rearrangement uses TRBV11-2 and TRBJ1-1; perhaps TRBD1 as D (5 bases). The CDR3 covers 15 residues. Trimming removed 5 bases from V and 4 bases from J, with 17 bases in between. The germline gives CDR1 SGHAT, CDR2 FQNNGV. CDR3 protein: CASSPTAGKATEAFF. In DNA, the CDR3 is TGTGCCAGCAGCCCTACGGCAGGGAAGGCCACTGAAGCTTTCTTT.

The chain carries TRBV29-1 and TRBJ1-2, with a possible D match to TRBD1 (6 bases). From germline, CDR1 is SQVTM and CDR2 ANQGSEA. CDR3 length: 14 amino acids. Trimming took 4 bases from V and 6 from J, leaving 18 bases between them. In DNA form, the CDR3 reads TGCAGCGTTGGGGGAGGCAGGGGCGCGGATGGCTACACCTTC. Translation gives CSVGGGRGADGYTF.

The chain carries TRBV5-1 and TRBJ2-3; 11 positions match TRBD2. The CDR3 contains 15 residues. Germline CDR1 is SGHRS and CDR2 is YFSETQ. J lost 6 bases, V lost 1 base, and 4 bases had no gene match. CDR3 loop: CASSLTSGGFDTQYF. In nucleotides, the CDR3 is TGCGCCAGCAGCTTGACTAGCGGGGGTTTTGATACGCAGTATTTT.

This clonotype was picked up a small number of times. The junction does not match germline at one end; this may be a read error. V and J are TRBV5-4 and TRBJ2-7; 7 bases fit TRBD1. CDR3 length: 15 amino acids. Germline loops: CDR1 SGHNT, CDR2 YYREEE (reference sequence). CDR3 nucleotide sequence: TGTGCCAGCAGTCCAACCGGGACAGTTCCCTACGAGCAGTACTTT. Translation gives CASSPTGTVPYEQYF.

The chain employs TRBV7-9 and TRBJ1-5; TRBD1 agrees at 7 bases. Germline trimming cut 5 bases from V and 2 bases from J; bases unmatched to any gene: 3. Germline V CDR1 and CDR2: SEHNR, FQNEAQ (reference sequence). There are 14 residues in the CDR3. This CDR3 reads CASSRGGGNQPQHF. In DNA, the CDR3 is TGTGCCAGCAGCCGAGGGGGCGGCAATCAGCCCCAGCATTTT.

This clonotype was seen once. The genes are TRBV9 and TRBJ2-1, with D maybe TRBD2 (6 bases). The V end was cut by 4 bases, the J end by 0 bases, with 14 bases between. CDR1 is SGDLS and CDR2 is YYNGEE in the germline V gene. The CDR3 runs 16 residues. In nucleotides, the CDR3 is TGTGCCAGCAGCTTGGCGGGACGGGGCTCCTACAATGAGCAGTTCTTC. It codes for CASSLAGRGSYNEQFF.

This clonotype was counted only a few times. The rearrangement joins TRBV7-9 to TRBJ1-2; the D gene is possibly TRBD1 (5 bases). The V end lost 1 base, the J end lost 10 bases, and 7 bases lay between the germline ends. CDR3 length: 11 amino acids. Germline V gives CDR1 SEHNR, CDR2 FQNEAQ (reference sequence). The CDR3 protein is CASSLVGTYTF. CDR3 DNA sequence: TGTGCCAGCAGCTTAGTGGGGACCTACACCTTC.

The chain links TRBV10-3 to TRBJ1-4, with 10 bases lining up with TRBD1. Looked up from germline, CDR1 is ENHRY and CDR2 is SYGVKD. The length of the CDR3 is 14 residues. The trim removed 6 bases at V and 8 bases at J, leaving 6 bases unmatched. CDR3 sequence reads: CAIRGTGEGEKLFF. The CDR3 DNA sequence: TGTGCCATCAGAGGGACAGGGGAAGGCGAAAAACTGTTTTTT.

The rearrangement uses TRBV20-1 and TRBJ2-1; D not resolved. Trimming removed 4 bases at V and 9 bases at J, with 16 bases between. CDR1 and CDR2 from the germline V gene are DFQATT and SNEGSKA (reference sequence). This CDR3 is built from 13 residues. The CDR3 sequence: CSAINGPMGEQFF. As DNA, the CDR3 is TGCAGTGCTATCAATGGTCCCATGGGTGAGCAGTTCTTC.

V usage is TRBV20-1 and J usage is TRBJ1-2; 11 nucleotides agree with TRBD1. This CDR3 comprises 15 residues. After removal of 0 bases from V and 7 bases from J, the junction contained 7 bases not matched to a gene. The germline gives CDR1 DFQATT, CDR2 SNEGSKA (reference sequence). In DNA form, the CDR3 reads TGCAGTGCTAGAGACTCCACGGACAGGGGGCTTGGCTACACCTTC. Translation gives CSARDSTDRGLGYTF.

This rearrangement joins TRBV19 to TRBJ1-5, with D perhaps matching TRBD1 (6 bases). Trimming took off 6 bases at V and 5 bases at J, with 14 bases between the two ends. This CDR3 spans 14 amino acids. The V gene's germline CDR1 is LNHDA and CDR2 SQIVND (reference sequence). The CDR3 nucleotides are TGTGCCAGTAGGGCTACAGGGTTCCATCAGCCCCAGCATTTT. This gives the protein CASRATGFHQPQHF.

The chain carries TRBV20-1 and TRBJ1-2; 7 bases are a match to TRBD1. V was pared by 5 bases and J by 8 bases, with 5 bases of the junction left unmatched. Germline-derived CDR1 and CDR2 are DFQATT and SNEGSKA (reference sequence). CDR3 size: 11 residues. Written as DNA, the CDR3 is TGCAGTGCTTCTGACAGGGCAGGCTACACCTTC. This gives the protein CSASDRAGYTF.

This chain uses TRBV5-1 with TRBJ2-3; possible D gene TRBD1, 6 bases. Trimming stripped 4 bases from V and 6 bases from J, with 15 bases between. The CDR3 runs to 14 residues. Germline-derived CDR1 and CDR2 are SGHRS and YFSETQ. The CDR3 loop is CASSVKSGEDTQYF. CDR3 DNA: TGCGCCAGCAGCGTGAAATCAGGGGAGGATACGCAGTATTTT.

V gene TRBV7-8 combines with J gene TRBJ2-1; the match to TRBD2 covers 9 bases. This CDR3 spans 13 amino acids. V gave up 9 bases and J gave up 3 bases; unmatched junction bases: 3. Germline V lookup: CDR1 SGHVS, CDR2 FQNEAQ. The CDR3 region has the DNA TGTGCCAGTGGACTAGCGTACTACAATGAGCAGTTCTTC. This translates into CASGLAYYNEQFF.

The rearrangement uses TRBV29-1 and TRBJ2-5, with D possibly matching TRBD2 (6 bases). CDR1 and CDR2 from the germline V gene are SQVTM and ANQGSEA. The CDR3 has 13 residues. Trimming stripped 6 bases from V and 0 bases from J, with 11 bases between. This CDR3 is CSVGGADQETQYF. The CDR3 DNA reads TGCAGCGTAGGAGGGGCGGACCAAGAGACCCAGTACTTC.